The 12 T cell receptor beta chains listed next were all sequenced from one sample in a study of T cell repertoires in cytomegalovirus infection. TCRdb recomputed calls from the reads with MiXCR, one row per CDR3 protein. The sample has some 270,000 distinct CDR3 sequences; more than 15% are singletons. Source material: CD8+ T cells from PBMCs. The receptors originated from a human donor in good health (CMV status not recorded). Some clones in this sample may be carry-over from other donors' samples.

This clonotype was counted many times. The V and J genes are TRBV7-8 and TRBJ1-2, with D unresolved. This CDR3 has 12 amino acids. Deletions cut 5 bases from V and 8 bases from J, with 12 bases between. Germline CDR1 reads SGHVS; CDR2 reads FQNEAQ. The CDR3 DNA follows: TGTGCCAGCAGCGAGCCGTCGAGGGGCTACACCTTC. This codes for CASSEPSRGYTF.

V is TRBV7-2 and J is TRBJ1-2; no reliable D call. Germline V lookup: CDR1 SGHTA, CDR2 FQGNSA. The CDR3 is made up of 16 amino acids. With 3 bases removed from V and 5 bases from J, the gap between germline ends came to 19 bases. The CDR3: CASSLLPAHRRYGYTF. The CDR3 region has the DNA TGTGCCAGCAGCTTGCTCCCAGCGCACAGAAGATATGGCTACACCTTC.

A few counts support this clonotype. This chain's CDR3 is CSVDKDRGSEQYF. In DNA, the CDR3 is TGCAGCGTTGATAAGGACAGGGGAAGCGAGCAGTACTTC. V gene TRBV29-1 combines with J gene TRBJ2-7; 9 nucleotides match TRBD1. The CDR3 runs to 13 residues. J gave up 6 bases and V 3 bases, and 6 bases lay outside the gene matches. The germline V gene encodes CDR1 SQVTM and CDR2 ANQGSEA.

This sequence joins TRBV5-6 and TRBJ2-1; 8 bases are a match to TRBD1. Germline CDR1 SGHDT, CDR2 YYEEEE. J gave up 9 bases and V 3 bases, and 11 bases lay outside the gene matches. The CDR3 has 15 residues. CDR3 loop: CASSSDDRGRREQFF. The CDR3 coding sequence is TGTGCCAGCAGCTCAGACGACAGGGGCCGGCGTGAGCAGTTCTTC.

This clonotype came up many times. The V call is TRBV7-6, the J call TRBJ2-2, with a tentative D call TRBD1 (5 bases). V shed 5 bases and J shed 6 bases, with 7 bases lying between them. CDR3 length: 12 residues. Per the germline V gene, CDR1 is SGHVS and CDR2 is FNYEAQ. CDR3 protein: CASSQGSGELFF. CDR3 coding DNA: TGTGCCAGCAGCCAGGGTTCCGGGGAGCTGTTTTTT. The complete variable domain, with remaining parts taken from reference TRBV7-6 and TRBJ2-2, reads GAGVSQSPRYKVTKRGQDVALRCDPISGHVSLYWYRQALGQGPEFLTYFNYEAQQDKSGLPNDRFSAERPEGSISTLTIQRTEQRDSAMYRCASSQGSGELFFGEGSRLTVL.

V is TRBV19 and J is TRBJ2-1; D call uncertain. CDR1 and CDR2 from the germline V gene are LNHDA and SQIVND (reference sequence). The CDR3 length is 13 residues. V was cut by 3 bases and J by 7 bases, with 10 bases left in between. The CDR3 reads CASSIADGNEQFF. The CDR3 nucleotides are TGTGCCAGTAGTATTGCCGACGGGAATGAGCAGTTCTTC.

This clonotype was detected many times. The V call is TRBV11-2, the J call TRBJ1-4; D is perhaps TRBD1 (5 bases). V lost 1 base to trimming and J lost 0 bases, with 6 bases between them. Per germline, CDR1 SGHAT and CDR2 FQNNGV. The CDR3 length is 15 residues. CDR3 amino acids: CASSLGGATNEKLFF. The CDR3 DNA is TGTGCCAGCAGCTTAGGAGGGGCAACTAATGAAAAACTGTTTTTT.

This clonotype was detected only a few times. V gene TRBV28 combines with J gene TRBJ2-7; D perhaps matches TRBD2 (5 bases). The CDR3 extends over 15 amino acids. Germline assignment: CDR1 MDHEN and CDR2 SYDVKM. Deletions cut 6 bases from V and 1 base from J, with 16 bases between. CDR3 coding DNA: TGTGCCAGCAGCCTGCCCCGGGGAAAATCCTACGAGCAGTACTTC. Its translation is CASSLPRGKSYEQYF. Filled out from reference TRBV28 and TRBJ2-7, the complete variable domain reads DVKVTQSSRYLVKRTGEKVFLECVQDMDHENMFWYRQDPGLGLRLIYFSYDVKMKEKGDIPEGYSVSREKKERFSLILESASTNQTSMYLCASSLPRGKSYEQYFGPGTRLTVT.

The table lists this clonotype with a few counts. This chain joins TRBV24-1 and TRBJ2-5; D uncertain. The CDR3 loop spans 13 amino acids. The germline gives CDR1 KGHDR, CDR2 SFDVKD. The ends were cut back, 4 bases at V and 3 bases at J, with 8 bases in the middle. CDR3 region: CATSERVEETQYF. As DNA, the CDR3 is TGTGCCACCAGTGAAAGGGTTGAAGAGACCCAGTACTTC.

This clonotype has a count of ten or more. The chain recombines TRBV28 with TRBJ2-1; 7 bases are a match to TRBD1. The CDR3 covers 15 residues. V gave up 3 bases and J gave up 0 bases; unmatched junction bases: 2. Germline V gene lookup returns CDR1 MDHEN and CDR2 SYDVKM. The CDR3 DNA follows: TGTGCCAGCAGTTTGACAGGGATCTCCTACAATGAGCAGTTCTTC. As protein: CASSLTGISYNEQFF. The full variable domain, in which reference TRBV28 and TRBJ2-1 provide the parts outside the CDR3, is DVKVTQSSRYLVKRTGEKVFLECVQDMDHENMFWYRQDPGLGLRLIYFSYDVKMKEKGDIPEGYSVSREKKERFSLILESASTNQTSMYLCASSLTGISYNEQFFGPGTRLTVL.

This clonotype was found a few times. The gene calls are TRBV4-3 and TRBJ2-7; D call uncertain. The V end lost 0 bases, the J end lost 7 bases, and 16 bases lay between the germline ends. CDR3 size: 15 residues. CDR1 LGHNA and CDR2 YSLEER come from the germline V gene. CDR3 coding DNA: TGCGCCAGCAGCCAAGACCCGGACGGGCTACCGGAGCAGTACTTC. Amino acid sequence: CASSQDPDGLPEQYF.

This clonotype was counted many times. The CDR3 DNA reads TGTGCCAGCAGCTTAGCTAGCGGGGGGGCTAACACCGGGGAGCTGTTTTTT. Encoded protein: CASSLASGGANTGELFF. This sequence joins TRBV7-8 and TRBJ2-2; 11 bases are shared with TRBD2. V was pared by 0 bases and J by 2 bases, with 2 bases of the junction left unmatched. The CDR3 loop spans 17 amino acids. CDR1 SGHVS and CDR2 FQNEAQ come from the germline V gene.